This TCR beta chain was documented in a study of PD-L1 blockade in urothelial cancer (dated by TCRdb to 2016 to 2017). Regarding the complete study: Every patient began therapy around 2014 and was given atezolizumab 1,200 mg intravenously every 3 weeks. About 90% of the 29 patients were identified as males with urothelial cancer of bladder origin, and a prior smoking history was reported by 18 of 29 patients. An ECOG performance status of 0 or 1 was recorded for the patients, and 0 to 3 prior chemotherapy regimens had been received by the patients. Blood samples were analyzed at 3 weeks after treatment start (second dose) and at 6 weeks after treatment start. Blood samples yielded a median of around 150,000 T cells and more than 80,000 unique TCRs, with median clonality roughly 0.085. The study, an exploratory multi-omic analysis, examined somatic, immune and clinical correlates of response to PD-L1 blockade with atezolizumab in urothelial cancer. Pretreatment tumor samples, along with matched peripheral blood collected serially before and after atezolizumab treatment, underwent TCR sequencing. Durable clinical benefit was defined as a progression-free survival longer than 6 months, and TCR features were additionally tested against progression-free survival and overall survival. In the same patients, pretreatment tumors underwent whole exome sequencing and RNA sequencing in addition to TCR sequencing. About 10 patients achieved durable clinical benefit and roughly 20 did not. Twenty-nine patients had pretreatment blood TCR-seq, about 25 had at least one posttreatment blood collection, and about 25 had tumor TCR-seq.

Study-wide conclusions, independent of this receptor: Greater expansion of tumor-associated TCR clones in peripheral blood 3 weeks after the start of treatment was observed in patients with durable benefit (n ≈ 24, p = 0.022). Because the sample size was small (n ≈ 28) and many of the analyses were exploratory, the results are meant to be hypothesis-generating. A pretreatment peripheral blood TCR clonality below the median was linked to improved progression-free and overall survival.

To estimate absolute template abundance from read counts, synthetic TCR analog templates were spiked into each PCR. Using the immunoSEQ assay, TCRbeta CDR3 regions were amplified from genomic DNA with bias-controlled V and J gene primers. Rearranged TCRbeta segments were sequenced at approximately 20X coverage. As for the authors' bioinformatics: Clustering was used to correct sequencing errors, and CDR3s were annotated against IMGT to assign V, D and J genes. Downstream analyses used only productive TCRbeta rearrangements and left out out-of-frame or stop-codon sequences. Clonality was computed as one minus Shannon entropy normalized by the log of the number of unique productive sequences. Fisher's exact test with Benjamini-Hochberg correction, at a threshold of adjusted p below 0.01, was used to find clones that differed between time points or between blood and tumor. The immuneACCESS repertoire file appears here via TCRdb, limited to in-frame rearrangements. These files lack a portion of the clones; in checked studies, under half of the deficit traces to unresolved V genes, and the cause of the others is not known. For V, J and clone size, that table is used; D and trimming come from the DNA. Counted in this sample were 30,000 to 40,000 clones; around 82% of them appeared once. The top ten constitute 15% to 17% of the sample.

This clone was detected a few times. Its binding antigen is unknown. No base quality values were provided; no much bigger clone lies one nucleotide off. This specimen's time point label, per the study, means: pretreatment peripheral blood. A cohort of more than 25 patients with locally advanced or metastatic urothelial carcinoma, treated at Memorial Sloan Kettering on a trial protocol, was included. Peripheral blood mononuclear cells were collected pretreatment and during treatment, with between 1 and 8 total time points per patient. The Qiagen DNeasy Blood extraction kit was used to purify genomic DNA from total PBMCs and tumor samples. PBMCs were collected pretreatment and during treatment, and were isolated and stored as previously described. The cysteine opens and the phenylalanine closes a CDR3 of 13 amino acids. Only the CDR3 portion is preserved as DNA: 39 bases, with reading frame beginning at the first base. Trimming accounts for 4 bases at V and 4 bases at J, while the number of junction bases matched to no gene is 2. CDR1 and CDR2 were assigned from the germline V gene as SQVTM and ANQGSEA.

Sequenced here: PBMCs, sampled around atezolizumab (anti-PD-L1) treatment. This TCR was recovered from a man aged 55-75 years with urothelial cancer. The rearrangement joined TRBV29-1 to TRBJ1-1; TRBD1 matches 11 bases in the middle. CDR3 loop: CSVGGTGGTEAFF. The nucleotides read TGCAGCGTTGGGGGGACAGGGGGCACTGAAGCTTTCTTT.